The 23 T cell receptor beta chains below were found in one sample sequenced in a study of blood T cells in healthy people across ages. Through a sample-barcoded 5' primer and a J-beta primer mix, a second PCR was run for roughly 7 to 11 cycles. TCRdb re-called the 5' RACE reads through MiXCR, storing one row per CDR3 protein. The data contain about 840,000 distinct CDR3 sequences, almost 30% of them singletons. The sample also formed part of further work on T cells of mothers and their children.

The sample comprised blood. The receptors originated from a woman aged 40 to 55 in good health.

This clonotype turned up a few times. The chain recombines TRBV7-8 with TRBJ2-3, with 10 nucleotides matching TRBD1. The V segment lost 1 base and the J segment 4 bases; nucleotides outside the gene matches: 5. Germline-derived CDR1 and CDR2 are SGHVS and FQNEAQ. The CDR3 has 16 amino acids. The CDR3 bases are TGTGCCAGCAGCTTAGGTGGCGGACAGGGGGCAGATACGCAGTATTTT. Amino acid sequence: CASSLGGGQGADTQYF.

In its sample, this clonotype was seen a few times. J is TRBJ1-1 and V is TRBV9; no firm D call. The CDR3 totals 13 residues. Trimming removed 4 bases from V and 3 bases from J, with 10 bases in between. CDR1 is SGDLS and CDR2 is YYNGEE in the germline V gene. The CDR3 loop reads CASSSTTHTEAFF. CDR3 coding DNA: TGTGCCAGCAGCTCCACAACTCACACTGAAGCTTTCTTT.

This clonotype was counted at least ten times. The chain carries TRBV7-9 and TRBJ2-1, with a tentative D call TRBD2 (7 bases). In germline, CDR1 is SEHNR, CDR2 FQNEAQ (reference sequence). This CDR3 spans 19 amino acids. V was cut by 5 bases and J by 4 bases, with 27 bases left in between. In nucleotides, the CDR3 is TGTGCCAGCAGCCTAGTCTATAAGGATGGGGGGGGCCAATACAATGAGCAGTTCTTC. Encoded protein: CASSLVYKDGGGQYNEQFF.

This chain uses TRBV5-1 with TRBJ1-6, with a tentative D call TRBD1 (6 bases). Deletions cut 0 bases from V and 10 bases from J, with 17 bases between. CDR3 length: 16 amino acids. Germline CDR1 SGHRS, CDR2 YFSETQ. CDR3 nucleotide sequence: TGCGCCAGCAGCTTGGGCGAGACAGGCCGGGGGTCACCCCTCCACTTT. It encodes CASSLGETGRGSPLHF.

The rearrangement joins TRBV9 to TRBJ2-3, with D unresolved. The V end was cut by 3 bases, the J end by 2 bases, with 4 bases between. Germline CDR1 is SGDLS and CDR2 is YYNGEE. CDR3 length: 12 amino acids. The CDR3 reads CASSENTDTQYF. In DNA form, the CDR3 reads TGTGCCAGCAGCGAGAACACAGATACGCAGTATTTT. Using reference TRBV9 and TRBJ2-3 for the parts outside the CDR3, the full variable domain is DSGVTQTPKHLITATGQRVTLRCSPRSGDLSVYWYQQSLDQGLQFLIQYYNGEERAKGNILERFSAQQFPDLHSELNLSSLELGDSALYFCASSENTDTQYFGPGTRLTVL.

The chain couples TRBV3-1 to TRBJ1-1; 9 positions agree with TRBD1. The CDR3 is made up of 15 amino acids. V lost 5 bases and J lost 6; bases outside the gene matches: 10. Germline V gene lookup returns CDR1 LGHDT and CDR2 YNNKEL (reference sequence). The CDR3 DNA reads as TGTGCCAGCAGCACCCGGGACAGGGCAAATGCTGAAGCTTTCTTT. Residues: CASSTRDRANAEAFF.

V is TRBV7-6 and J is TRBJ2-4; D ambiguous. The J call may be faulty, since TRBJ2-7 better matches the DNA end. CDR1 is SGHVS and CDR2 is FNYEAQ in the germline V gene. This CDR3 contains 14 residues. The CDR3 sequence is CASSLGGKPDEQYF. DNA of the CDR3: TGTGCCAGCAGCTTAGGAGGCAAACCGGACGAGCAGTACTTC.

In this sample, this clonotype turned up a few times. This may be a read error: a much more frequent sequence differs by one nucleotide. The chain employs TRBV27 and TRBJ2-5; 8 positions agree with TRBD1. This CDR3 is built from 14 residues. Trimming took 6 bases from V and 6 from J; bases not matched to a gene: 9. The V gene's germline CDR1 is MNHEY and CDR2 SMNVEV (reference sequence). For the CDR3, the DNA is TGTGCCAGCAGGGGACAGGCTGTAGGAAAGACCCAGTACTTC. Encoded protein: CASRGQAVGKTQYF.

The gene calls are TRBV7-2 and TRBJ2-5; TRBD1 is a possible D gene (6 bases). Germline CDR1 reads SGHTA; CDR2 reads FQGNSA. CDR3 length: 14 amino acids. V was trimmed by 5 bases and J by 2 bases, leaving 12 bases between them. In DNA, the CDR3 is TGTGCCAGCAGCCCATACAGGGAACAAGAGACCCAGTACTTC. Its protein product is CASSPYREQETQYF.

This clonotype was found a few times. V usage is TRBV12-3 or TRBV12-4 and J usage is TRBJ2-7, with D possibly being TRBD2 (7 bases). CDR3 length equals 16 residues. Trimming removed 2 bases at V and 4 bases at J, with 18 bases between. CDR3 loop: CASSLQPGGSGYEQYF. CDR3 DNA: TGTGCCAGCAGTTTACAGCCGGGGGGCTCTGGGTACGAGCAGTACTTC.

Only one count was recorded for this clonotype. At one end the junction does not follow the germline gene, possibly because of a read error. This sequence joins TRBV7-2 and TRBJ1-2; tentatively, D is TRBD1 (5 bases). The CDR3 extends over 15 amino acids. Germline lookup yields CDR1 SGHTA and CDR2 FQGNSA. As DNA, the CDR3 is TGTGCCAACAGCCCATCACCCGGACAAGGCTATGGCTACACCTTC. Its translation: CANSPSPGQGYGYTF.

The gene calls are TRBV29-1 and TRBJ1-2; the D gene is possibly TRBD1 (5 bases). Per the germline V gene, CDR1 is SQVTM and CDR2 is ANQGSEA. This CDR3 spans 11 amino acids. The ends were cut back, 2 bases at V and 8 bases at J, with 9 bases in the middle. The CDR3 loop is CSVETRQGYTF. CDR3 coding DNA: TGCAGCGTTGAAACTCGACAGGGCTACACCTTC. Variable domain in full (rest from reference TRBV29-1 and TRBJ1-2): SAVISQKPSRDICQRGTSLTIQCQVDSQVTMMFWYRQQPGQSLTLIATANQGSEATYESGFVIDKFPISRPNLTFSTLTVSNMSPEDSSIYLCSVETRQGYTFGSGTRLTVV.

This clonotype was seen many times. The CDR3 here is CASSFGQGRIYEQYF. CDR3 DNA: TGTGCCAGCAGCTTCGGACAGGGAAGGATCTACGAGCAGTACTTC. The chain employs TRBV5-6 and TRBJ2-7; 8 bases align to TRBD1. The CDR3 runs 15 residues. The V gene end was trimmed by 2 bases and the J gene end by 3 bases; junction bases not matched to a gene: 7. The V gene's germline CDR1 is SGHDT and CDR2 YYEEEE.

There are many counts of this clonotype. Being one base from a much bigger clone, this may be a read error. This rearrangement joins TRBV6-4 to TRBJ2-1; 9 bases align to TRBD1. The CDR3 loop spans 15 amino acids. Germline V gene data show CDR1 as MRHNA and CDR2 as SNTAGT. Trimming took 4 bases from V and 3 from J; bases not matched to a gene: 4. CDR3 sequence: CASSVRGQGYNEQFF. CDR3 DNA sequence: TGTGCCAGCAGTGTGCGGGGACAGGGCTACAATGAGCAGTTCTTC.

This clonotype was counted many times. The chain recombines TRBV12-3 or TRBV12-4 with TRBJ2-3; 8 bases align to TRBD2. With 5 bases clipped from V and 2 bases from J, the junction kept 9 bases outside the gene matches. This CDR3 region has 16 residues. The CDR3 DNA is TGTGCCAGCAGTCCCCAGACTAGCGAGTACACAGATACGCAGTATTTT. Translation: CASSPQTSEYTDTQYF.

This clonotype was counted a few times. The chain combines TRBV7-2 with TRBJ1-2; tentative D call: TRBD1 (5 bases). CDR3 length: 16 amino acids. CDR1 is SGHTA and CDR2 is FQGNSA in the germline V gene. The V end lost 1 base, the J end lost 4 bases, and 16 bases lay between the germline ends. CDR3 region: CASSLGGQGRGYGYTF. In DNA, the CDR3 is TGTGCCAGCAGCTTAGGTGGTCAGGGCCGTGGCTATGGCTACACCTTC.

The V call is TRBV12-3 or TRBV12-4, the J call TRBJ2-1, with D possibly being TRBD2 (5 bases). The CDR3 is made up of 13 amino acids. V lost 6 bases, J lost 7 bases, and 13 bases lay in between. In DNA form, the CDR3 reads TGTGCCAGCAGCCGGGAAAGCTGGAATGAGCAGTTCTTC. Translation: CASSRESWNEQFF.

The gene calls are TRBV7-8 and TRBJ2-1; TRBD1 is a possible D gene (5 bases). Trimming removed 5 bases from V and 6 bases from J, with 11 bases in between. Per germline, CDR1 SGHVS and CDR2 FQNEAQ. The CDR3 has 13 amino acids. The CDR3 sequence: CASSIPGINEQFF. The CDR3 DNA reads TGTGCCAGCAGCATTCCAGGGATCAATGAGCAGTTCTTC.

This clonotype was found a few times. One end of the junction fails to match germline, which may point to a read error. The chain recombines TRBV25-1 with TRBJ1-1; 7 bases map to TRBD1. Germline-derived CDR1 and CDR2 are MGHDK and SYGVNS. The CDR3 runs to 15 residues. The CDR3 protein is CAGSEYDRADTEAFF. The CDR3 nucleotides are TGTGCCGGCAGTGAATATGACAGGGCGGACACTGAGGCTTTCTTT.

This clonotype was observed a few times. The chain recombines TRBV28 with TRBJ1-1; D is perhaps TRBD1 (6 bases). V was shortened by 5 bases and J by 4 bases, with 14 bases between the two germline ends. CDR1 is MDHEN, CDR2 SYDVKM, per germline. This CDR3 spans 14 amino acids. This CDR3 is CASSPRGGLTEAFF. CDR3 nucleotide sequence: TGTGCCAGCAGTCCACGAGGGGGTCTCACTGAAGCTTTCTTT.

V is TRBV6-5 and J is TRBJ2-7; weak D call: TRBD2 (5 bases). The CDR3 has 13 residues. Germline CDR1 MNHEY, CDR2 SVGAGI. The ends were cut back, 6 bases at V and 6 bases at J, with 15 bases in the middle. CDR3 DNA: TGTGCCAGCAGCAATGGGAGATACGCCGAGCAGTACTTC. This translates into CASSNGRYAEQYF.

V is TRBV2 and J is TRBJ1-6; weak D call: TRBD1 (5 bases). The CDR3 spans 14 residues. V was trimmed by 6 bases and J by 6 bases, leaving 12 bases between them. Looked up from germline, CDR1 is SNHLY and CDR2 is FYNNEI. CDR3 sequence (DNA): TGTGCCAGCAGCTCAACGGGGGGTAATTCACCCCTCCACTTT. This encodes CASSSTGGNSPLHF. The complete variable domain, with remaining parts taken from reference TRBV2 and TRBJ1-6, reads EPEVTQTPSHQVTQMGQEVILRCVPISNHLYFYWYRQILGQKVEFLVSFYNNEISEKSEIFDDQFSVERPDGSNFTLKIRSTKLEDSAMYFCASSSTGGNSPLHFGNGTRLTVT.

This CDR3 is CASSLDRKNYGYTF. Here the CDR3 DNA reads TGTGCCAGCAGCTTGGACAGGAAAAACTATGGCTACACCTTC. The chain is built from TRBV5-6 and TRBJ1-2, with a possible D match to TRBD1 (5 bases). The germline V gene has CDR1 SGHDT and CDR2 YYEEEE. The CDR3 runs 14 residues. Trimming removed 0 bases at V and 2 bases at J, with 8 bases between.